This TCR beta chain was recovered during a study of OX40 agonist ivuxolimab in advanced cancers. Looking at the study overall: Patients receiving dose escalation had hepatocellular carcinoma, melanoma, renal cell or head and neck cancer. The group had a mean age of 60 years, ranged from about 20 to 79, and was 82.7% male. Study results and caveats: CD8+ T cells showed, on average, more clonal expansion than CD4+ cells.

Turning to this clone: Antigen specificity is unknown.

TCRdb keeps only in-frame clones here, not all; method: immunoSEQ multiplex PCR. The sample includes over 8,000 clones, 77% seen only once; the top ten take roughly 31%. Peripheral blood came from all dose cohorts at three timepoints. V lost 7 bases to trimming and J lost 6 bases, with 7 bases between them. The CDR3 is 11 amino acids. Germline lookup yields CDR1 LGHNA and CDR2 YNFKEQ. This TCR derives from an adult with an advanced solid tumor such as melanoma, head and neck, liver or kidney cancer. The rearrangement joins TRBV4-2 to TRBJ2-1, with D hard to call. Material: CD4+ or CD8+ T cells sorted from blood, obtained in a trial of the OX40 agonist ivuxolimab. The CDR3 DNA reads as TGTGCCAGCACCTCATTCAATGAGCAGTTCTTC. Amino acid sequence: CASTSFNEQFF.